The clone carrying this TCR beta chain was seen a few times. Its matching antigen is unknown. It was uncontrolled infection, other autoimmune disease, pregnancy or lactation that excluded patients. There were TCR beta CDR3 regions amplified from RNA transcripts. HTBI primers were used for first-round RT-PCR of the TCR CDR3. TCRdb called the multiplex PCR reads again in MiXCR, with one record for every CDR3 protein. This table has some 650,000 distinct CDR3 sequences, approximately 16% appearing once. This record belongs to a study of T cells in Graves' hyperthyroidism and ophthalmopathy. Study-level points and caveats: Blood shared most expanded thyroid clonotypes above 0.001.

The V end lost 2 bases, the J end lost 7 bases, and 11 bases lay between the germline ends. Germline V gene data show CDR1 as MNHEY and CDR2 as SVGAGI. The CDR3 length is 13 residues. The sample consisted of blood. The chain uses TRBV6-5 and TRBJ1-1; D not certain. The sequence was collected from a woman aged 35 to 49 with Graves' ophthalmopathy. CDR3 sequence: CASSYPEWGEAFF. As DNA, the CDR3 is TGTGCCAGCAGTTACCCAGAGTGGGGTGAAGCTTTCTTT.